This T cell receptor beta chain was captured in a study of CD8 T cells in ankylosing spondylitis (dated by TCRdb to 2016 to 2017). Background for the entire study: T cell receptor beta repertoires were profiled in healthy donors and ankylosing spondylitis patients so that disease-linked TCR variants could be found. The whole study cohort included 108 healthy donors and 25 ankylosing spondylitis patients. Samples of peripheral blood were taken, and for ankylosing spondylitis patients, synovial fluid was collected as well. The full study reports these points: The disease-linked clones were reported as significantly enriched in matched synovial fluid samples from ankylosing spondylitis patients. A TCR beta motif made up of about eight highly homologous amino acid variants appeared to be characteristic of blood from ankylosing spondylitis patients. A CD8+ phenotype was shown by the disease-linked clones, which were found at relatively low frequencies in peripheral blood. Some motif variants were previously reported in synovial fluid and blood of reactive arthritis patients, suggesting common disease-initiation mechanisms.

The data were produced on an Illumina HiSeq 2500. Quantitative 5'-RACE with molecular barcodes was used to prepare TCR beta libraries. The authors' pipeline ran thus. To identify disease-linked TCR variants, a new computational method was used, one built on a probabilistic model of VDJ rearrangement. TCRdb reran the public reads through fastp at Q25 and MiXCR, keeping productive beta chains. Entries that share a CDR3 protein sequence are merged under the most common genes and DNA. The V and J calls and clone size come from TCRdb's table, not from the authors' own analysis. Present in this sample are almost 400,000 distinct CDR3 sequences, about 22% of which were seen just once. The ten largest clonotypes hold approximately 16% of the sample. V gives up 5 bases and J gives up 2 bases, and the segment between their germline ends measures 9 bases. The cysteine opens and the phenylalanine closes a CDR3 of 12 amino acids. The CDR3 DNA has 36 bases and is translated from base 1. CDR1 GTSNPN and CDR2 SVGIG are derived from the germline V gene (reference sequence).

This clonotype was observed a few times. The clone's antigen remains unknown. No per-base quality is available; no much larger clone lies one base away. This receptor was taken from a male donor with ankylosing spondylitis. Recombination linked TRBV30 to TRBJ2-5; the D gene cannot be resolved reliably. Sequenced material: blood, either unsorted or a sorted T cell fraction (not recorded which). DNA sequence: TGTGCCTGGTCCACAGCTCAAGAGACCCAGTACTTC. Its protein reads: CAWSTAQETQYF.